The table lists the clone carrying this T cell receptor (beta chain) with a few counts. The antigen remains undetermined. This entry comes from a study of T cell repertoires in cytomegalovirus infection. Study as a whole: Carrying CMV and the relevant HLA type showed in public TCR beta signatures. Study results and limitations: Ex vivo responses were dominated by HLA-C-restricted CMV-specific TCR beta clonotypes. Accumulated public TCR beta family frequency recognized individuals carrying CMV together with the relevant HLA.

TCRdb used MiXCR to reprocess the reads, holding one entry per CDR3 protein. The sample holds some 170,000 distinct CDR3 sequences, roughly 17% seen once. This CDR3 has 13 amino acids. In germline, CDR1 is DFQATT, CDR2 SNEGSKA (reference sequence). The V and J ends lost 3 bases and 2 bases respectively, with 9 bases between them. This chain connects TRBV20-1 to TRBJ2-3, with D unclear. The sequencing input was CD8+ T cells from PBMCs. This clonotype originated in a human donor in good health (CMV status not recorded). Some clones in this sample may be carry-over from other donors' samples. CDR3 nucleotide sequence: TGCAGTGCTAGTCTCGGATACACAGATACGCAGTATTTT. Translated, it gives CSASLGYTDTQYF.